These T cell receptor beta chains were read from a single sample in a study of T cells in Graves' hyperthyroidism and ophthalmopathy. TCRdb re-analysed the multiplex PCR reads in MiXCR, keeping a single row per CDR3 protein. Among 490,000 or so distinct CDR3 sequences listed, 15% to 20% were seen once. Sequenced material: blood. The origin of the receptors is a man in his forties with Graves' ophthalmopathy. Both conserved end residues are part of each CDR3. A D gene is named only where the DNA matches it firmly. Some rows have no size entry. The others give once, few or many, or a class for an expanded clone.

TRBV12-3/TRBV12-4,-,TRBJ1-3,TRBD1,TGTGCCAGCAGTCCGTCCCCCCGGACAGGGCTAAGTGGAAACACCATATATTTT,CASSPSPRTGLSGNTIYF
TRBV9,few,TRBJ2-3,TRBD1,TGTGCCAGCACGGCAGGGGGTACTAGCACAGATACGCAGTATTTT,CASTAGGTSTDTQYF
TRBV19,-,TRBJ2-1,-,TGTGCCAGTAGTATAGGGGACGGACAAACCTACAATGAGCAGTTCTTC,CASSIGDGQTYNEQFF
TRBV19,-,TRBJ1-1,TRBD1,TGTGCCAGTAGTAGCCCACCCACGGGACAGCTCCACAACACTGAAGCTTTCTTT,CASSSPPTGQLHNTEAFF
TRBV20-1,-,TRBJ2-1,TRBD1,TGCAGTGCTAGAGGGACAGGGGGCTTCCACAATGAGCAGTTCTTC,CSARGTGGFHNEQFF
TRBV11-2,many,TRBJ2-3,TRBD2,TGTGCCAGCAGCTCCGGACTAGCGGGAGGACCCGTGGCAGATACGCAGTATTTT,CASSSGLAGGPVADTQYF
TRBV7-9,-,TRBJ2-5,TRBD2,TGTGCCAGCAGCTTAGCTCCCCCCCTAGCGGGAGACGGGACCCAGTACTTC,CASSLAPPLAGDGTQYF
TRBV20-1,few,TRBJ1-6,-,TGCAGTGCTAGACAAGGGGACTATAATTCACCCCTCCACTTT,CSARQGDYNSPLHF
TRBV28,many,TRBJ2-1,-,TGTGCCAGCACCTCTGAAGGGGATGGCTCCTACAATGAGCAGTTCTTC,CASTSEGDGSYNEQFF
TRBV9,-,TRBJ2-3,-,TGTGCCACCTACCCAGGCCCGGGGAACACCCTTTACACAGATACGCAGTATTTT,CATYPGPGNTLYTDTQYF
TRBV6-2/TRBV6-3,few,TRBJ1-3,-,TGTGCCAGCAGACGTCGGGGTACGGGAAACACCATATATTTT,CASRRRGTGNTIYF